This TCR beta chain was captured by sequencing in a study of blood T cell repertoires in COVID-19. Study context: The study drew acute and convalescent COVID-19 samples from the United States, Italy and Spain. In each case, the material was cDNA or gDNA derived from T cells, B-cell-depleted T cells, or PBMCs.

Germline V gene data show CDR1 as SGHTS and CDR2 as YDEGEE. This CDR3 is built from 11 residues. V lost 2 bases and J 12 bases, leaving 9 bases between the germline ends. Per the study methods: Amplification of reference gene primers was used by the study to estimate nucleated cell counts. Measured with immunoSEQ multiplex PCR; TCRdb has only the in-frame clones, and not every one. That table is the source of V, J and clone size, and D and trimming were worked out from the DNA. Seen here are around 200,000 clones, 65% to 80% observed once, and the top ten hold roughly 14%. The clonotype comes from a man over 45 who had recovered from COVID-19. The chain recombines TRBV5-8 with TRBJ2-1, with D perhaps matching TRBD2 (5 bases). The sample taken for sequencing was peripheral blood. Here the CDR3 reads CASSFLAGQFF. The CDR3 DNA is TGTGCCAGCAGCTTTCTAGCCGGGCAGTTCTTC.